The sample holds a few counts of the clone carrying this T cell receptor (beta chain). Antigen unknown. For the second PCR, which ran for roughly 7 to 11 cycles, a sample-barcoded 5' primer and a J-beta primer mix were used. TCRdb itself ran the 5' RACE reads through MiXCR, one entry per CDR3 protein. This table has approximately 800,000 distinct CDR3 sequences, roughly 46% appearing once. These data are taken from a study of blood T cells in healthy people across ages. General observations from the study: Donor CMV status, an unknown factor, possibly confounded changes in expanded clonotypes.

The sequence derives from a man older than 75 in good health. The specimen sequenced was blood.

For the CDR3, the DNA is TGTGCCAGCACCCCTCCGGGTGAGGAGACCCAGTACTTC. Amino acids: CASTPPGEETQYF. V usage is TRBV7-9 and J usage is TRBJ2-5; D not certain. The CDR3 runs 13 residues. Looked up from germline, CDR1 is SEHNR and CDR2 is FQNEAQ (reference sequence). Trimming left V 7 bases short and J 5 bases short, with 14 bases between.